These T cell receptor beta chains were read from a single sample in a study of PD-1 blockade in classical Hodgkin lymphoma. Libraries were prepared by immunoSEQ multiplex PCR; TCRdb keeps only in-frame clonotypes and omits some of them. The sample comprises approximately 13,000 clones, 80% of which are singletons, and about 24% rests with the top ten. Sample: peripheral blood mononuclear cells (PBMCs), taken at baseline. The receptors here all came from a human donor with classical Hodgkin lymphoma. Both conserved end residues are part of each CDR3. A D gene is named only where the DNA matches it firmly. Part of the rows lack a size; the others show once, few, many or a class for expanded clones.

abundance	d_gene	v_gene	j_gene	CDR3nt	CDR3aa
-	-	TRBV2	TRBJ1-2	TGTGCCAGCAGTGAAGGTCCCAGGGGAGCTAACTATGGCTACACCTTC	CASSEGPRGANYGYTF
-	-	TRBV2	TRBJ2-7	TGTGCCAGCAGTGAGTTTGGACAGCCCTACGAGCAGTACTTC	CASSEFGQPYEQYF
-	-	TRBV27	TRBJ1-1	TGTGCCAGCAGTTCGCACGGGCCACTGAACACTGAAGCTTTCTTT	CASSSHGPLNTEAFF
once	TRBD2	TRBV5-4	TRBJ2-5	TGTGCCAGCAGCTTGGGGGGGACTACCCAAGAGACCCAGTACTTC	CASSLGGTTQETQYF
few	-	TRBV14	TRBJ1-4	TGTGCCAGAACAGGGATCCCTAATGAAAAACTGTTTTTT	CARTGIPNEKLFF
once	-	TRBV5-5	TRBJ2-5	TGTGCCAGCAGCTTGGGTCAGGGACAGACCCAGTACTTC	CASSLGQGQTQYF
-	TRBD1	TRBV18	TRBJ2-5	TGTGCCAGCTCACCCTGGGACAGGGAGGAAGAGACCCAGTACTTC	CASSPWDREEETQYF
once	-	TRBV18	TRBJ2-6	TGTGCCAGCTCATTGGCTGCAATATCCGTTGTCTCTGGGGCCAACGTCCTGACTTTC	CASSLAAISVVSGANVLTF
-	-	TRBV7-9	TRBJ2-7	TGTGCCAGCAGCTTAGCGCGAAGGGGCAACGAGCAGTACTTC	CASSLARRGNEQYF
-	TRBD1	TRBV9	TRBJ2-7	TGTGCCAGCAGCGTAGGTTGGGGACAGGGGTACGAGCAGTACTTC	CASSVGWGQGYEQYF
-	-	TRBV2	TRBJ2-1	TGTGCCAGCATCTTGGAGCTCTACAATGAGCAGTTCTTC	CASILELYNEQFF
-	-	TRBV29-1	TRBJ1-2	TGCAGCGCTGTGACAGTTCCTAACTATGGCTACACCTTC	CSAVTVPNYGYTF
-	-	TRBV5-1	TRBJ1-6	TGCGCCAGCAGCTTATTTCGGGACGTGGGCCCTCCCTCACCCCTCCACTTT	CASSLFRDVGPPSPLHF
-	-	TRBV28	TRBJ1-2	TGTGCCAGCAGTTTAGGGGACTATGGCTACACCTTC	CASSLGDYGYTF
once	TRBD2	TRBV5-1	TRBJ2-2	TGCGCCAGCACCGGGGGGGCAAGTACCGGGGAGCTGTTTTTT	CASTGGASTGELFF
-	TRBD1	TRBV10-3	TRBJ1-1	TGTGCCATCAGTGGGCAGGGGGCGAGGACTGAAGCTTTCTTT	CAISGQGARTEAFF
-	-	TRBV5-1	TRBJ2-5	TGCGCCAGCATAGCCAGGATTGGGGAGACCCAGTACTTC	CASIARIGETQYF
-	TRBD1	TRBV6-5	TRBJ1-4	TGTGCCAGCAGTACACAAGGGGGCCGGGAAAAACTGTTTTTT	CASSTQGGREKLFF
-	-	TRBV18	TRBJ1-1	TGTGCCAGCTCGCCTTTTAGCGGACAGAACACTGAAGCTTTCTTT	CASSPFSGQNTEAFF
-	-	TRBV9	TRBJ1-3	TGTGCCAGCAGCGCCCTACCGGGGGGGAGCTCTGGAAACACCATATATTTT	CASSALPGGSSGNTIYF
-	-	TRBV7-3	TRBJ2-3	TGTGCCAGCAGCTTAAATATCCAGAATACGCAGTATTTT	CASSLNIQNTQYF
-	-	TRBV28	TRBJ1-5	TGTGCCAGCAGATTACTTTATCAGCCCCAGCATTTT	CASRLLYQPQHF
-	-	TRBV18	TRBJ1-1	TGTGCCAGCTCACCACGAGTAGGGAACACTGAAGCTTTCTTT	CASSPRVGNTEAFF
-	-	TRBV18	TRBJ1-1	TGTGCCAGCTCACCAAACATTGGGACTGAAGCTTTCTTT	CASSPNIGTEAFF
once	TRBD1	TRBV28	TRBJ1-4	TGTGCCAGCAGGGGGACAGTGAGGAATGAAAAACTGTTTTTT	CASRGTVRNEKLFF
-	-	TRBV6-5	TRBJ1-2	TGTGCCAGCAGCGACCGGGCCCCCAAGGGCTACACCTTC	CASSDRAPKGYTF
-	-	TRBV19	TRBJ1-6	TGTGCCAGTCGCCGGGGGGTTACAGGGAGCCACGATAATTCACCCCTCCACTTT	CASRRGVTGSHDNSPLHF
-	-	TRBV29-1	TRBJ1-5	TGCAGCGTTATGATATGGGAAAACAATCAGCCCCAGCATTTT	CSVMIWENNQPQHF
-	-	TRBV30	TRBJ2-3	TGTGCCTGGAGTGTGTTGGGGGAAACGCAGTATTTT	CAWSVLGETQYF
-	TRBD2	TRBV6-1	TRBJ2-1	TGTGCCAGCAGTGAAGTTGGACTAGCGGGGCGCGGTGAGCAGTTCTTC	CASSEVGLAGRGEQFF
-	TRBD1	TRBV5-4	TRBJ1-1	TGTGCCAGCAGCCTGGGGACAGGGGGCAACACTGAAGCTTTCTTT	CASSLGTGGNTEAFF
-	-	TRBV25-1	TRBJ1-1	TGTGCCAGCAGTGAATATTTTTTAGGCCGCGGAGCTTTCTTT	CASSEYFLGRGAFF
-	-	TRBV9	TRBJ2-7	TGTGCCAGCAGCGTAGATAAAGGGGGGACCTCCTACGAGCAGTACTTC	CASSVDKGGTSYEQYF
-	TRBD1	TRBV5-1	TRBJ2-1	TGCGCCAGCAGCTTACAGGGGGCGCGGGCCAATGAGCAGTTCTTC	CASSLQGARANEQFF
-	-	TRBV5-4	TRBJ1-6	TGTGCCAGCAGCTTGGCGGGGGGTCTGCATTCACCCCTCCACTTT	CASSLAGGLHSPLHF
few	-	TRBV7-2	TRBJ2-1	TGTGCCAGCAGCTCCCCTTACAATGAGCAGTTCTTC	CASSSPYNEQFF
-	-	TRBV7-3	TRBJ1-1	TGTGCCAGCAGCTCGGGACCAATGAACACTGAAGCTTTCTTT	CASSSGPMNTEAFF
-	-	TRBV7-2	TRBJ2-7	TGTGCCAACAGACTGGACAGTTCCGGGCAGTACTTC	CANRLDSSGQYF
-	-	TRBV25-1	TRBJ1-1	TGTGCCAGCAGGGAACGCTACGTAAACACTGAAGCTTTCTTT	CASRERYVNTEAFF